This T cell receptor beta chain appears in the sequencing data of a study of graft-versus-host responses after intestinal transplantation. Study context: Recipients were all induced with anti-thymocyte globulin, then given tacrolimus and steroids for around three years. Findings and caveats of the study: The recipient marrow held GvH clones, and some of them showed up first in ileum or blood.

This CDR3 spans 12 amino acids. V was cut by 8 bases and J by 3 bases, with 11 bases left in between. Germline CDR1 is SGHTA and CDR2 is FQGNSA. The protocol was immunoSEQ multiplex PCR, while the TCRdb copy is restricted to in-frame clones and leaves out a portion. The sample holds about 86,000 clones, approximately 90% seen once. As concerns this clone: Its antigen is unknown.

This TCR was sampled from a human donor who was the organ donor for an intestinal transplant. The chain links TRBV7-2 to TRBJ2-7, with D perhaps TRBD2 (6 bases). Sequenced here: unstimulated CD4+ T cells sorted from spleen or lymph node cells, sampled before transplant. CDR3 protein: CASRAGSYEQYF. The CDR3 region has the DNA TGTGCCAGCCGCGCCGGGAGCTACGAGCAGTACTTC.